A selection of T cell receptor beta chains follows, all from one sample in a study of blood T cell repertoires in COVID-19. Using immunoSEQ multiplex PCR, the repertoire was profiled, and TCRdb retains in-frame clones only, with some absent. The sample yields some 200,000 clones, roughly 84% seen once. The sequenced material came from peripheral blood. The origin of the receptors is a woman aged 40 to 49 who had recovered from COVID-19. The conserved cysteine and the conserved F or W are not part of the CDR3 here. Each record gives: V gene, D gene, J gene, CDR3 protein. The D gene is left open where the match is weak.

V gene: TRBV11-3
D gene: .
J gene: TRBJ2-5
CDR3 protein: ASSNRNQETQY

V gene: TRBV20-1
D gene: .
J gene: TRBJ1-2
CDR3 protein: SARQGYGYT

V gene: TRBV3-1/TRBV3-2
D gene: .
J gene: TRBJ2-1
CDR3 protein: ASSQGGGGGI

V gene: TRBV19
D gene: TRBD1
J gene: TRBJ2-3
CDR3 protein: ASSIGGTDTDTQY

V gene: TRBV6-5
D gene: .
J gene: TRBJ1-2
CDR3 protein: ASSNHRELGYT

V gene: TRBV6-5
D gene: TRBD1
J gene: TRBJ1-2
CDR3 protein: ASWGTGALYGYT

V gene: TRBV3-1/TRBV3-2
D gene: .
J gene: TRBJ1-4
CDR3 protein: ASSQNREGYEKLF

V gene: TRBV13
D gene: TRBD2
J gene: TRBJ2-1
CDR3 protein: ASSLVGTSGGASSYNEQF

V gene: TRBV3-1/TRBV3-2
D gene: TRBD1
J gene: TRBJ2-2
CDR3 protein: ASSQQDRATGELF

V gene: TRBV19
D gene: .
J gene: TRBJ1-5
CDR3 protein: ASSGTYDQPQH

V gene: TRBV5-1
D gene: .
J gene: TRBJ1-3
CDR3 protein: ASSSGDNTIY

V gene: TRBV21-1
D gene: .
J gene: TRBJ2-7
CDR3 protein: ASSRTGLAGSYEQY

V gene: TRBV4-3
D gene: .
J gene: TRBJ2-5
CDR3 protein: ASSLTVGRQETQY

V gene: TRBV7-9
D gene: TRBD1
J gene: TRBJ2-2
CDR3 protein: ASRRRTGVDTGELF

V gene: TRBV3-1/TRBV3-2
D gene: .
J gene: TRBJ2-6
CDR3 protein: ASSQGGQFGANVLT

V gene: TRBV4-3
D gene: TRBD1
J gene: TRBJ2-5
CDR3 protein: ASSPGQGEETQY

V gene: TRBV4-3
D gene: TRBD1
J gene: TRBJ1-2
CDR3 protein: ASSRGQGFRYGYT

V gene: TRBV6-5
D gene: TRBD1
J gene: TRBJ2-2
CDR3 protein: ASRKDRHLELF

V gene: TRBV28
D gene: TRBD1
J gene: TRBJ2-7
CDR3 protein: ASSVQGRTYEQY

V gene: TRBV24-1
D gene: .
J gene: TRBJ2-3
CDR3 protein: ATSDLTGSTDTQY

V gene: TRBV28
D gene: .
J gene: TRBJ1-2
CDR3 protein: ASSRTEGYGYT

V gene: TRBV9
D gene: TRBD1
J gene: TRBJ1-1
CDR3 protein: ASSVGGDRYTEAF

V gene: TRBV6-5
D gene: .
J gene: TRBJ1-2
CDR3 protein: ASSYSDSSYNYGYT

V gene: TRBV10-3
D gene: TRBD1
J gene: TRBJ1-1
CDR3 protein: ATQFRGLDTEAF

V gene: TRBV29-1
D gene: TRBD2
J gene: TRBJ2-5
CDR3 protein: SVLAGGETQY

V gene: TRBV7-6
D gene: .
J gene: TRBJ1-6
CDR3 protein: ASSQDSSYNSPLH

V gene: TRBV5-4
D gene: TRBD1
J gene: TRBJ2-2
CDR3 protein: ASSLQGAAGELF

V gene: TRBV3-1/TRBV3-2
D gene: .
J gene: TRBJ2-1
CDR3 protein: ASSHQRNEQF

V gene: TRBV7-9
D gene: .
J gene: TRBJ1-5
CDR3 protein: ASSPAGVPQH

V gene: TRBV5-1
D gene: .
J gene: TRBJ1-3
CDR3 protein: ASSIQGSGNTIY

V gene: TRBV7-2
D gene: .
J gene: TRBJ1-1
CDR3 protein: ASSLRWQDTEAF

V gene: TRBV5-4
D gene: .
J gene: TRBJ2-1
CDR3 protein: ASSFVESSGGEQF

V gene: TRBV14
D gene: .
J gene: TRBJ1-3
CDR3 protein: ASSQRANTIY

V gene: TRBV18
D gene: .
J gene: TRBJ1-1
CDR3 protein: ASSPRVRDTEAF

V gene: TRBV12-3/TRBV12-4
D gene: .
J gene: TRBJ2-3
CDR3 protein: ATVGGDSNTQY

V gene: TRBV10-3
D gene: .
J gene: TRBJ1-1
CDR3 protein: AISESKGEGNTEAF

V gene: TRBV6-2/TRBV6-3
D gene: TRBD1
J gene: TRBJ1-2
CDR3 protein: ASSRGQGLDGYT

V gene: TRBV7-9
D gene: TRBD1
J gene: TRBJ1-6
CDR3 protein: ASSHFWDRDNSPLH

V gene: TRBV6-5
D gene: .
J gene: TRBJ1-4
CDR3 protein: ASSYTVGEKLF

V gene: TRBV10-1
D gene: .
J gene: TRBJ2-7
CDR3 protein: ASSEGSGEQY